Listed below are T cell receptor beta chains from one sample, sequenced in a study of T-cell reconstitution after alpha-beta-depleted transplantation in children. TCRdb re-derived calls from the PCR reads in MiXCR, one entry per CDR3 protein. The data show some 840,000 distinct CDR3 sequences, under 20% seen once. Material: PBMCs, mostly from graft donor cells, obtained 360 days after TCRalphabeta/CD19-depleted stem cell transplant. The receptors stem from a male patient younger than 18 who had a stem cell transplant for acute lymphoblastic leukemia, so the T cells may come from the graft donor. Both conserved end residues are part of each CDR3. A D gene is named only where the DNA matches it firmly. Only part of the rows carry a size: once, few, many, or a class if the clone is expanded.

V	length	D	J	size	CDR3	DNA
TRBV5-1	14	-	TRBJ1-2	few	CASSYQGGRDGYTF	TGCGCCAGCAGCTACCAAGGAGGGAGGGATGGCTACACCTTC
TRBV11-2	15	TRBD1	TRBJ1-2	-	CASSTGTGGIYGYTF	TGTGCCAGCAGCACCGGGACAGGGGGCATCTATGGCTACACCTTC
TRBV5-1	17	TRBD2	TRBJ2-5	few	CASSLGLAGGQRGTQYF	TGCGCCAGCAGCCTTGGACTAGCGGGAGGGCAACGGGGGACCCAGTACTTC
TRBV12-3/TRBV12-4	14	-	TRBJ2-2	-	CASTTLPFTGELFF	TGTGCCAGCACGACCCTACCTTTTACCGGGGAGCTGTTTTTT
TRBV19	14	-	TRBJ2-6	-	CASWGLSGANVLTF	TGTGCCAGTTGGGGACTCTCTGGGGCCAACGTCCTGACTTTC
TRBV20-1	18	-	TRBJ2-5	-	CSARDPLAGGYRWETQYF	TGCAGTGCTAGAGATCCCCTAGCTGGCGGGTATCGTTGGGAGACCCAGTACTTC
TRBV29-1	16	TRBD2	TRBJ2-1	-	CSVKTSGETFYNEQFF	TGCAGCGTAAAGACTAGCGGGGAGACTTTCTACAATGAGCAGTTCTTC
TRBV6-1	16	-	TRBJ2-1	few	CASSVWQGSSYNEQFF	TGTGCCAGCAGTGTTTGGCAGGGAAGCTCCTACAATGAGCAGTTCTTC
TRBV29-1	13	-	TRBJ2-3	-	CSALRQSGDTQYF	TGCAGCGCCCTTCGGCAGTCGGGAGATACGCAGTATTTT
TRBV4-1	15	-	TRBJ2-7	-	CASSPSYPQGGEQYF	TGCGCCAGCAGCCCCTCCTACCCTCAGGGTGGCGAGCAGTACTTC
TRBV7-6	15	-	TRBJ2-3	-	CASSLVSSDTDTQYF	TGTGCCAGCAGCTTAGTATCTAGCGACACAGATACGCAGTATTTT
TRBV4-1	16	TRBD1	TRBJ2-7	many	CASSPRTGGYLYEQYF	TGCGCCAGCAGCCCCCGGACAGGGGGTTACCTATACGAGCAGTACTTC
TRBV11-1	20	TRBD2	TRBJ2-1	-	CASSLERGLAGGPRDNEQFF	TGTGCCAGCAGCTTAGAAAGAGGACTAGCGGGAGGGCCGAGGGACAATGAGCAGTTCTTC
TRBV12-3/TRBV12-4	14	TRBD2	TRBJ2-1	-	CASSSWAGGGEQFF	TGTGCCAGCAGTTCATGGGCGGGAGGGGGCGAGCAGTTCTTC
TRBV29-1	12	TRBD1	TRBJ1-1	few	CSGSGGGTEAFF	TGCAGCGGATCAGGGGGCGGCACTGAAGCTTTCTTT
TRBV5-5	16	-	TRBJ2-3	-	CASSLAFGQRSDTQYF	TGTGCCAGCAGCTTGGCTTTTGGACAGAGGTCAGATACGCAGTATTTT
TRBV7-8	16	-	TRBJ2-3	-	CASSLRLAISTDTQYF	TGTGCCAGCAGCTTGCGTCTAGCGATTAGCACAGATACGCAGTATTTT
TRBV7-6	15	-	TRBJ2-5	-	CASSPWTGRDETQYF	TGTGCCAGCAGTCCCTGGACAGGGAGGGATGAGACCCAGTACTTC
TRBV7-2	15	-	TRBJ2-2	-	CAKTGTHANTGELFF	TGTGCCAAAACCGGGACCCACGCGAACACCGGGGAGCTGTTTTTT
TRBV2	13	TRBD1	TRBJ2-7	few	CASSTPRDREQYF	TGTGCCAGCAGTACCCCACGGGACAGGGAGCAGTACTTC
TRBV5-5	13	TRBD2	TRBJ2-5	-	CASSYGLAGTQYF	TGTGCCAGCAGCTATGGACTAGCAGGGACCCAGTACTTC
TRBV7-8	13	TRBD1	TRBJ1-1	-	CASNKQGGTEAFF	TGTGCCAGCAATAAACAGGGGGGGACTGAAGCTTTCTTT
TRBV23-1	20	TRBD2	TRBJ2-1	-	CASSQRRHYPKREGNNEQFF	TGCGCCAGCAGTCAACGGAGACACTACCCCAAGCGGGAGGGTAACAATGAGCAGTTCTTC
TRBV5-1	15	-	TRBJ2-6	-	CASSRTGSGANVLTF	TGCGCCAGCAGCCGCACCGGCTCTGGGGCCAACGTCCTGACTTTC
TRBV5-1	15	-	TRBJ2-7	-	CASSQQPYDSYEQYF	TGCGCCAGCAGCCAGCAGCCCTATGACTCCTACGAGCAGTACTTC
TRBV5-1	15	-	TRBJ2-1	-	CASQPTGGSYNEQFF	TGCGCCAGCCAACCGACGGGCGGGTCATACAATGAGCAGTTCTTC
TRBV5-1	13	-	TRBJ2-5	-	CASSGGVQETQYF	TGCGCCAGCAGCGGAGGGGTACAAGAGACCCAGTACTTC
TRBV5-1	15	-	TRBJ2-1	few	CASSFNPKLANEQFF	TGCGCCAGCAGCTTCAATCCAAAACTAGCCAATGAGCAGTTCTTC
TRBV5-1	14	-	TRBJ2-3	-	CASSNFRSADTQYF	TGCGCCAGCAGCAACTTCCGTTCGGCAGATACGCAGTATTTT
TRBV9	14	-	TRBJ1-1	few	CASSVSRAHTEAFF	TGTGCCAGCAGCGTCTCTCGGGCCCACACTGAAGCTTTCTTT
TRBV27	20	TRBD2	TRBJ2-3	-	CASSFKRRLAGGPSTDTQYF	TGTGCCAGCAGTTTTAAGCGGAGACTAGCGGGAGGGCCAAGCACAGATACGCAGTATTTT
TRBV24-1	15	TRBD2	TRBJ2-3	-	CATSEGTSGSDTQYF	TGTGCCACCAGTGAAGGGACTAGCGGTTCAGATACGCAGTATTTT
TRBV4-1	17	TRBD2	TRBJ2-5	-	CASSIRFLTSGQETQYF	TGCGCCAGCAGCATCCGATTCCTGACTAGCGGTCAAGAGACCCAGTACTTC
TRBV3-1	14	-	TRBJ2-7	many	CASSSTGGAYEQYF	TGTGCCAGCAGCTCAACGGGCGGAGCCTACGAGCAGTACTTC
TRBV2	16	TRBD2	TRBJ2-7	-	CASRQTRTSESYEQYF	TGTGCCAGCAGGCAAACCCGGACTAGTGAGTCCTACGAGCAGTACTTC
TRBV5-1	14	TRBD1	TRBJ1-5	few	CASREGQGNQPQHF	TGCGCCAGCAGGGAGGGACAGGGCAATCAGCCCCAGCATTTT
TRBV4-1	16	TRBD1	TRBJ2-7	-	CASSQDLWTGAYEQYF	TGCGCCAGCAGCCAAGATTTGTGGACAGGGGCCTACGAGCAGTACTTC
TRBV27	15	TRBD2	TRBJ2-7	-	CASSRYSGSTYEQYF	TGTGCCAGCAGCCGATACAGCGGGAGCACCTACGAGCAGTACTTC
TRBV12-3/TRBV12-4	16	TRBD2	TRBJ2-1	many	CASSLAGLAVMYEQFF	TGTGCCAGCAGTTTAGCGGGCCTAGCGGTAATGTATGAGCAGTTCTTC
TRBV5-1	16	TRBD1	TRBJ2-5	-	CASSLGGRGPEETQYF	TGCGCCAGCAGCTTGGGGGGCAGGGGGCCTGAAGAGACCCAGTACTTC
TRBV4-1	16	TRBD2	TRBJ2-1	few	CASSQVAGTIYNEQFF	TGCGCCAGCAGCCAAGTAGCGGGGACCATCTACAATGAGCAGTTCTTC
TRBV6-4	19	-	TRBJ1-1	-	CASSTKGPTDGIMNTEAFF	TGTGCCAGCAGTACTAAGGGGCCGACTGACGGAATCATGAACACTGAAGCTTTCTTT
TRBV9	15	-	TRBJ2-3	-	CASSASGTSTDTQYF	TGTGCCAGCAGCGCCTCCGGGACCAGCACAGATACGCAGTATTTT
TRBV5-1	17	TRBD2	TRBJ2-3	many	CASSPQGLAVSTDTQYF	TGCGCCAGCAGCCCCCAAGGACTAGCGGTTAGCACAGATACGCAGTATTTT
TRBV10-3	13	-	TRBJ2-1	few	CAISETSSNEQFF	TGTGCCATCAGTGAAACTAGCAGCAATGAGCAGTTCTTC